These 16 T cell receptor beta chains originate from one sample sequenced in a study of control samples from healthy donors and cancer patients. The data were produced by immunoSEQ multiplex PCR, yet TCRdb's version contains in-frame clones alone and is incomplete. Among around 110,000 clones listed, about 88% were seen once. The source material was blood. These receptors were collected from a woman in her seventies in good health.

This rearrangement joins TRBV3-1 (or the pseudogene TRBV3-2) to TRBJ2-3; TRBD1 aligns across 11 bases. V dropped 1 base and J dropped 1; count of bases not matched to a gene: 1. The CDR3 covers 16 residues. Germline assignment: CDR1 LGHDT and CDR2 YNNKEL (reference sequence). The DNA of the CDR3 is TGTGCCAGCAGCCAAGGGGGACAGGGGGGCACAGATACGCAGTATTTT. Translation: CASSQGGQGGTDTQYF.

V and J are TRBV3-1 (or the pseudogene TRBV3-2) and TRBJ2-3, with D uncertain. Per germline, CDR1 LGHDT and CDR2 YNNKEL (reference sequence). CDR3 size: 13 residues. V was pared by 4 bases and J by 1 base, with 6 bases between. This chain's CDR3 is CASSLERTDTQYF. CDR3 DNA: TGTGCCAGCAGCCTGGAGCGCACAGATACGCAGTATTTT.

This clone appeared once. The V call is TRBV6-2 or TRBV6-3, the J call TRBJ1-1, with D uncertain. V lost 5 bases and J 5 bases, leaving 21 bases between the germline ends. CDR1 is MNHEY and CDR2 is SVGEGT in the germline V gene. The CDR3 contains 16 residues. The CDR3 sequence is CASSAYSTIRGTEAFF. As DNA, the CDR3 is TGTGCCAGCAGTGCTTACAGCACCATCCGAGGGACTGAAGCTTTCTTT.

A single count supports this clone. V gene TRBV11-2 combines with J gene TRBJ2-2, with 9 bases matching TRBD1. J was trimmed by 6 bases and V by 3 bases; bases with no gene match: 5. Germline CDR1 SGHAT, CDR2 FQNNGV. The CDR3 loop spans 15 amino acids. The DNA of the CDR3 is TGTGCCAGCAGCTTCGACAGGGGGGAGGCCGGGGAGCTGTTTTTT. Translation: CASSFDRGEAGELFF.

J is TRBJ1-2 and V is TRBV10-3, with D possibly matching TRBD1 (6 bases). V lost 10 bases, J lost 3 bases, and 15 bases lay in between. The CDR3 covers 13 residues. Germline V gene sequence: CDR1 ENHRY, CDR2 SYGVKD. In DNA form, the CDR3 reads TGTGCCACCCAACCGGGGGGCGACTATGGCTACACCTTC. Translating it yields CATQPGGDYGYTF.

This rearrangement joins TRBV2 to TRBJ1-5, with D tentatively TRBD1 (5 bases). The V and J ends lost 6 bases and 3 bases respectively, with 15 bases between them. Germline CDR1 SNHLY, CDR2 FYNNEI. This CDR3 has 15 amino acids. The CDR3 loop reads CASSRSGTNNQPQHF. The CDR3 DNA reads TGTGCCAGCAGCCGATCCGGGACGAACAATCAGCCCCAGCATTTT.

This chain uses TRBV4-1 with TRBJ2-7, with D possibly TRBD2 on 7 matching bases. The CDR3 has 15 amino acids. CDR1 and CDR2 (germline): MGHRA, YSYEKL. V lost 1 base, J lost 3 bases, and 13 bases lay in between. CDR3 sequence reads: CASSQVGGGGYEQYF. CDR3 nucleotides: TGCGCCAGCAGCCAAGTTGGAGGGGGGGGCTACGAGCAGTACTTC.

This clone was seen only once. This rearrangement joins TRBV5-1 to TRBJ1-4, with a weak D call TRBD1 (5 bases). Trimming removed 4 bases from V and 8 bases from J, with 18 bases in between. The CDR3 runs 15 residues. Germline V gene data show CDR1 as SGHRS and CDR2 as YFSETQ. CDR3 protein: CASSPRNRDSEKLFF. Written as DNA, the CDR3 is TGCGCCAGCAGCCCGCGCAACCGGGACTCGGAAAAACTGTTTTTT.

This chain links TRBV5-6 with TRBJ2-7, with 9 nucleotides matching TRBD2. Trimming took 3 bases from V and 2 from J; bases not matched to a gene: 6. This CDR3 contains 15 residues. Germline loops: CDR1 SGHDT, CDR2 YYEEEE. Here the CDR3 DNA reads TGTGCCAGCAGCTACGGCGGGAGGGTCACCTACGAGCAGTACTTC. Its protein product is CASSYGGRVTYEQYF.

The chain uses TRBV15 and TRBJ2-5; TRBD2 matches at 8 bases. V shed 0 bases and J 5 bases; nucleotides not matched to a gene: 5. Per the germline V gene, CDR1 is LNHNV and CDR2 is YYDKDF (reference sequence). The length of the CDR3 is 15 residues. The CDR3 nucleotides read TGTGCCACCAGCAGAGATCGCACGGGAGGGGAGACCCAGTACTTC. It specifies CATSRDRTGGETQYF.

This clone showed up just once. The chain employs TRBV5-1 and TRBJ2-3; unclear D gene. V dropped 4 bases and J dropped 0 bases, with 15 bases sitting between them. CDR3 size: 16 residues. Germline CDR1 and CDR2: SGHRS and YFSETQ. CDR3 sequence (DNA): TGCGCCAGCAGCCCAAATCAAAGGTCTAGCACAGATACGCAGTATTTT. It encodes CASSPNQRSSTDTQYF.

The chain recombines TRBV29-1 with TRBJ1-2; 7 nucleotides align to TRBD1. Losses at the gene ends were 7 bases for V and 2 bases for J; bases not matched to a gene: 7. This CDR3 has 13 residues. CDR1 and CDR2 from the germline V gene are SQVTM and ANQGSEA. The CDR3 spells CSDLDRRNYGYTF. CDR3 coding DNA: TGCAGCGACCTGGACAGGCGAAACTATGGCTACACCTTC.

This chain connects TRBV7-6 to TRBJ2-2, with TRBD2 matching 9 bases. The V segment lost 1 base and the J segment 2 bases; nucleotides outside the gene matches: 5. Looked up from germline, CDR1 is SGHVS and CDR2 is FNYEAQ. The CDR3 loop spans 17 amino acids. DNA for the CDR3: TGTGCCAGCAGCTTAGTCACGCGGGGGGGAAACACCGGGGAGCTGTTTTTT. Protein: CASSLVTRGGNTGELFF.

The chain carries TRBV9 and TRBJ2-5, with a weak D call TRBD2 (7 bases). Germline CDR1 reads SGDLS; CDR2 reads YYNGEE. Trimming stripped 4 bases from V and 5 bases from J, with 24 bases between. The CDR3 length is 17 residues. The CDR3 loop reads CASSSPNWGGSAETQYF. The CDR3 region has the DNA TGTGCCAGCAGCTCCCCGAACTGGGGGGGCTCCGCTGAGACCCAGTACTTC. Filled out from reference TRBV9 and TRBJ2-5, the complete variable domain reads DSGVTQTPKHLITATGQRVTLRCSPRSGDLSVYWYQQSLDQGLQFLIQYYNGEERAKGNILERFSAQQFPDLHSELNLSSLELGDSALYFCASSSPNWGGSAETQYFGPGTRLLVL.

The chain is built from TRBV7-2 and TRBJ2-1; 9 bases agree with TRBD2. The CDR3 is made up of 16 amino acids. V dropped 2 bases and J dropped 5; count of bases not matched to a gene: 7. Germline values: CDR1 SGHTA, CDR2 FQGNSA. The CDR3 DNA is TGTGCCAGCAGCTTAACGTGGCGGGGGGGCAACAATGAGCAGTTCTTC. It specifies CASSLTWRGGNNEQFF.

This sequence joins TRBV6-5 and TRBJ2-2; 7 bases are shared with TRBD1. V was pared by 7 bases and J by 6 bases, with 8 bases of the junction left unmatched. The CDR3 length is 14 residues. The germline V gene encodes CDR1 MNHEY and CDR2 SVGAGI. CDR3 sequence reads: CASTRQGVAGELFF. CDR3 in DNA: TGTGCCAGCACCCGACAGGGAGTCGCCGGGGAGCTGTTTTTT.